This T cell receptor (beta chain) was sequenced for a study of blood T cell repertoires in COVID-19. Trimming left V 5 bases short and J 1 base short, with 5 bases between. The CDR3 consists of 12 residues. Sequenced by immunoSEQ multiplex PCR; TCRdb stores in-frame clones only, minus some. The sample shows 350,000 or so clones, about 90% of them seen only once. The specimen sequenced was PBMCs or T cells enriched from blood (not recorded which). The chain couples TRBV12-3 or TRBV12-4 to TRBJ1-1; D remains ambiguous. This clonotype was obtained from a woman in her 30s who had recovered from COVID-19. Here the CDR3 reads CASSTSNTEAFF. CDR3 coding DNA: TGTGCCAGCAGTACATCGAACACTGAAGCTTTCTTT.